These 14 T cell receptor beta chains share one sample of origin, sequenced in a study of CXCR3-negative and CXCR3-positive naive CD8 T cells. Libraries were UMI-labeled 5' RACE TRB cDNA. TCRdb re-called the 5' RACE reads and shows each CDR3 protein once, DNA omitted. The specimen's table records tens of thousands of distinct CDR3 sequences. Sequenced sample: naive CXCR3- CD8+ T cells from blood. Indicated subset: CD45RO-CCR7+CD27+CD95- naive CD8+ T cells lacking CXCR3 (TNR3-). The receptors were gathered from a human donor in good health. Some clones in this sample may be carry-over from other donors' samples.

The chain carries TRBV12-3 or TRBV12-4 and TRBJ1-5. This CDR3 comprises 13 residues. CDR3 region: CASSLNTNQPQHF.

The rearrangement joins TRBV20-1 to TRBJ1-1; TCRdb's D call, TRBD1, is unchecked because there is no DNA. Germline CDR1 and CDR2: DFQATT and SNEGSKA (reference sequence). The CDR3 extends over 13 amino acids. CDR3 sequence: CSARDSGDTEAFF.

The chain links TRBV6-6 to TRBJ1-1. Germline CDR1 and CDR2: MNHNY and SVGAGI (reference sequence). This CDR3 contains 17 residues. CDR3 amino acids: CASSLAGRDGSQGEAFF.

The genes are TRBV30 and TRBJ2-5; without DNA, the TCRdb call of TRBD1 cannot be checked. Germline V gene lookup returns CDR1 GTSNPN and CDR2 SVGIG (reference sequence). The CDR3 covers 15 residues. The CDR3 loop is CASERGLTDQETQYF.

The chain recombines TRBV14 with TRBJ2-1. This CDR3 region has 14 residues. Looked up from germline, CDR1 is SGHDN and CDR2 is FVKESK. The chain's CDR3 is CASSQTTTGNEQFF. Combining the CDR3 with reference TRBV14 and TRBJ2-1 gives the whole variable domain EAGVTQFPSHSVIEKGQTVTLRCDPISGHDNLYWYRRVMGKEIKFLLHFVKESKQDESGMPNNRFLAERTGGTYSTLKVQPAELEDSGVYFCASSQTTTGNEQFFGPGTRLTVL.

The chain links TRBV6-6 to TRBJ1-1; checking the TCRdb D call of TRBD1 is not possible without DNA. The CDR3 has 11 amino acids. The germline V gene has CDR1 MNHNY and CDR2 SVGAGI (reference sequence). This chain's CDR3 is CASRLTGEAFF.

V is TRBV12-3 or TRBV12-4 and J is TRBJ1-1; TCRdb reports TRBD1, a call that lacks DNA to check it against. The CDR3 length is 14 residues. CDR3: CASSPGQGLTEAFF.

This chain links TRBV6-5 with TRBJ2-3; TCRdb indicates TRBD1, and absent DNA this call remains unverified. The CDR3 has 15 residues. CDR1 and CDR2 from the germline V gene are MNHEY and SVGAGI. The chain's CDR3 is CASSYEAGGTDTQYF.

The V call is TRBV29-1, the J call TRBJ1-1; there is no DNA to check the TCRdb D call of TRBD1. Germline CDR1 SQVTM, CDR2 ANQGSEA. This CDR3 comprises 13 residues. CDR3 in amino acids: CSATQGGETEAFF.

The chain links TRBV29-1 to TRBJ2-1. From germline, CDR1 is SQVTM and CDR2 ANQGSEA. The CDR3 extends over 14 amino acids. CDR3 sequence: CSLTPRGSYNEQFF.

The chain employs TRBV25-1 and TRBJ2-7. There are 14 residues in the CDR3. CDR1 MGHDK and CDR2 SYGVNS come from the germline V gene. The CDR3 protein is CASSDWRSSYEQYF.

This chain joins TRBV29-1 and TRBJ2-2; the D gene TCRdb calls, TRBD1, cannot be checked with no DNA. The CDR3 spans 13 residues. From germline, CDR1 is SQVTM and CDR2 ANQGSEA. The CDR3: CSVEDTVAGELFF.

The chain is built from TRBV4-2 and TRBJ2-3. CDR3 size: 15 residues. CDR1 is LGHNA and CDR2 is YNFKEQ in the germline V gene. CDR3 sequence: CASSLQASGRDTQYF.

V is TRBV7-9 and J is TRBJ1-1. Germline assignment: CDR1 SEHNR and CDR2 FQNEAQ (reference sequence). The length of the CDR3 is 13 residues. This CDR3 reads CASSVGRNTEAFF.